A single T cell receptor beta chain is shown here with its context. What it binds is not known. These data belong to a study of beta chain features in type 1 diabetes. Overall study findings and caveats: In every one of the four CD4+ subsets, TCRB CDR3s were moderately but significantly shorter in Type 1 diabetes patients.

Reverse transcribing all isolated RNA meant expressed TCRB transcripts were sequenced. The data were produced by immunoSEQ multiplex PCR, yet TCRdb's version contains in-frame clones alone and is incomplete. Among tens of thousands of clones listed, about 66% were seen once. V lost 4 bases to trimming and J lost 5 bases; unmatched junction nucleotides: 7. CDR3 length equals 14 residues. Germline V gene sequence: CDR1 SGHRS, CDR2 YFSETQ. The V and J genes are TRBV5-1 and TRBJ1-1; 8 bases match TRBD1. This TCR came from a woman aged 18-35 years with type 1 diabetes. The specimen sequenced was Tregs from blood. CDR3 sequence (DNA): TGCGCCAGCAGCAATCAGGGGGCCTGGACTGAAGCTTTCTTT. Residues: CASSNQGAWTEAFF.